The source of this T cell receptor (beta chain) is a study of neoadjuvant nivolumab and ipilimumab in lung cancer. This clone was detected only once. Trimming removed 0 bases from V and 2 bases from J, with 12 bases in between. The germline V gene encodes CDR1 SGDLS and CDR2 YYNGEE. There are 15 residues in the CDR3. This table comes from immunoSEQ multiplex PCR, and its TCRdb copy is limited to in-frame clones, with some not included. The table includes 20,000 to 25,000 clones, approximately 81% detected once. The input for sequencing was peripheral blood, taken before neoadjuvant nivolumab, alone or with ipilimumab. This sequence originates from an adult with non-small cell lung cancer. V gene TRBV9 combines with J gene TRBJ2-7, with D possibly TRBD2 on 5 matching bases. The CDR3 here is CASSVGIAWTYEQYF. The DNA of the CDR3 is TGTGCCAGCAGCGTAGGTATAGCGTGGACCTACGAGCAGTACTTC.